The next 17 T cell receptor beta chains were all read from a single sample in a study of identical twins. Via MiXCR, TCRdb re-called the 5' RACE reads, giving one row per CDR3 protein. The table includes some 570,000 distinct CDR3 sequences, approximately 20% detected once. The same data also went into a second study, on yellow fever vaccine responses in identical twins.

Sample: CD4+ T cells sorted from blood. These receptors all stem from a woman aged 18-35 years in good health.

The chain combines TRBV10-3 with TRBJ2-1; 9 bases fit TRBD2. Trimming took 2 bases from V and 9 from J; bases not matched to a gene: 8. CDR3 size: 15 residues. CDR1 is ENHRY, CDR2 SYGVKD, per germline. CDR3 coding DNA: TGTGCCATCAGTGAGACGGGAGCGGGGGGTTTTGAGCAGTTCTTC. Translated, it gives CAISETGAGGFEQFF.

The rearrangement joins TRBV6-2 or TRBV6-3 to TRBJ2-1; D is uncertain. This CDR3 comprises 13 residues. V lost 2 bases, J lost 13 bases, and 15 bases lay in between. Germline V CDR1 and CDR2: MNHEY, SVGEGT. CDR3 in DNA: TGTGCCAGCAGTTACCCCCGGTGGCCTAATCAGTTCTTC. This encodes CASSYPRWPNQFF.

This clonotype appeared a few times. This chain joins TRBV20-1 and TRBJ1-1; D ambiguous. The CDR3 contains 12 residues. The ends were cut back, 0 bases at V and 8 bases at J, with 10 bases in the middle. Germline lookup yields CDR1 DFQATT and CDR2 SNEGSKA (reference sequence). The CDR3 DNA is TGCAGTGCTAGAGAAAATACAGAGGAAGCTTTCTTT. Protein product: CSARENTEEAFF.

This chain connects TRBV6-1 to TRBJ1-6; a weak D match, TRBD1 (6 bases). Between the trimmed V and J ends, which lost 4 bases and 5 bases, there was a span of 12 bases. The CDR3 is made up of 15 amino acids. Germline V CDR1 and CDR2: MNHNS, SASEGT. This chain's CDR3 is CASSGGGWDNSPLHF. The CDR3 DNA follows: TGTGCCAGCAGTGGAGGGGGGTGGGATAATTCACCCCTCCACTTT.

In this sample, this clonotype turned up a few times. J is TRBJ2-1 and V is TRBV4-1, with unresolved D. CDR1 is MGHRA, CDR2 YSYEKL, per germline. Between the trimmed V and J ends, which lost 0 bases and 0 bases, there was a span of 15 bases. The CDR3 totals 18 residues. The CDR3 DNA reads TGCGCCAGCAGCCAAGACCCTAACAGACGCAGCTCCTACAATGAGCAGTTCTTC. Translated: CASSQDPNRRSSYNEQFF.

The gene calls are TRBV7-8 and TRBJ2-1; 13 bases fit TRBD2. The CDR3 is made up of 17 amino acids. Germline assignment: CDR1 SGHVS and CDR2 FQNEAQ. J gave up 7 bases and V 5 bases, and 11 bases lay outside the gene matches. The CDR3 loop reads CASSAKTSGRPGNEQFF. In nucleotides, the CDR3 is TGTGCCAGCAGCGCGAAGACTAGCGGGAGGCCGGGAAATGAGCAGTTCTTC. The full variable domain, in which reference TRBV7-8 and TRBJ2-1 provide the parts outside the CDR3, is GAGVSQSPRYKVAKRGQDVALRCDPISGHVSLFWYQQALGQGPEFLTYFQNEAQLDKSGLPSDRFFAERPEGSVSTLKIQRTQQEDSAVYLCASSAKTSGRPGNEQFFGPGTRLTVL.

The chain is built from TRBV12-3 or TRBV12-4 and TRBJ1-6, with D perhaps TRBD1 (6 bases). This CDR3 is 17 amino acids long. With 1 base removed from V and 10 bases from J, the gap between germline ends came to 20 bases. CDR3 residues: CASSLDSGAQGRSPLHF. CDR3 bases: TGTGCCAGCAGTTTAGATTCTGGTGCCCAGGGGAGGTCACCCCTCCACTTT.

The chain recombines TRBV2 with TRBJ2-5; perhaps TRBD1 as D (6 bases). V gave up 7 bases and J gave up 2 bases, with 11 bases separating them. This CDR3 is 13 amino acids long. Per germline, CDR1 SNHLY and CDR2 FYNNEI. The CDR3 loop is CASTGQPQETQYF. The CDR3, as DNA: TGTGCCAGCACCGGACAGCCTCAAGAGACCCAGTACTTC.

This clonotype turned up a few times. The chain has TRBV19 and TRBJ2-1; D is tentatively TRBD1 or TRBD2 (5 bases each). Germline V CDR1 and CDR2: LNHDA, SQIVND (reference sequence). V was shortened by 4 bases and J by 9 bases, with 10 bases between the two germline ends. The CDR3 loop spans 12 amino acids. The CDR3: CASSRSGTEQFF. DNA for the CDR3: TGTGCCAGTAGTAGGTCCGGGACTGAGCAGTTCTTC.

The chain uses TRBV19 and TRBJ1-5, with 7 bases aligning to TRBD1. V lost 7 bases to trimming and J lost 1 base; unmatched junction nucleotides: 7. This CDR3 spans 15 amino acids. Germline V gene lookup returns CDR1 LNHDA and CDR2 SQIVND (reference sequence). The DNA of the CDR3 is TGTGCCAGTACCGAGGGAGGGGGCAGCAATCAGCCCCAGCATTTT. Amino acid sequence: CASTEGGGSNQPQHF.

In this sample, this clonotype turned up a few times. The DNA for the CDR3 is TGTGCCAGCAGCTTCCCGGCTAGCGGGTCCTCCTACAATGAGCAGTTCTTC. It yields the protein CASSFPASGSSYNEQFF. The rearrangement links TRBV7-3 to TRBJ2-1; 8 bases agree with TRBD2. The CDR3 has 17 residues. V dropped 3 bases and J dropped 0; count of bases not matched to a gene: 7. Germline CDR1 and CDR2: SGHTA and FQGTGA.

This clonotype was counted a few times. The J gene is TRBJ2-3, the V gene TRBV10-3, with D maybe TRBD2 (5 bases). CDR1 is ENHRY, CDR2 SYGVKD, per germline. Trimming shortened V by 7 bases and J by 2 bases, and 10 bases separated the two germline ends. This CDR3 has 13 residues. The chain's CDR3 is CAITQTITDTQYF. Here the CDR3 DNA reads TGTGCCATCACCCAGACTATCACAGATACGCAGTATTTT.

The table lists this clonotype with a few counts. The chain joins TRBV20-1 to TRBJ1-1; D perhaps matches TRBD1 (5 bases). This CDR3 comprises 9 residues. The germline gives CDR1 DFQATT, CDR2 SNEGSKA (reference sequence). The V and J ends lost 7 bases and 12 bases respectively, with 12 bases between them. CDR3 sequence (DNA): TGCAGTGTCCCGGGGGTTACTTTCTTT. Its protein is CSVPGVTFF.

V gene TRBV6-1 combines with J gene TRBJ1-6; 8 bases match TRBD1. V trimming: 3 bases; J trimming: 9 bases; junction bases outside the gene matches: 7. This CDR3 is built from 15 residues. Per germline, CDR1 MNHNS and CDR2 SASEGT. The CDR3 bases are TGTGCCAGCAGTGAGAGGGACAGGAACGGTTCACCCCTCCACTTT. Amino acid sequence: CASSERDRNGSPLHF.

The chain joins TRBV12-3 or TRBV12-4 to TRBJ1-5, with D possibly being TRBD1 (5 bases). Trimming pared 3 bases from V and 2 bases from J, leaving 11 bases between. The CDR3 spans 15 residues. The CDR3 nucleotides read TGTGCCAGCAGTTTTGGGCAGGGACGCAATCAGCCCCAGCATTTT. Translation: CASSFGQGRNQPQHF.

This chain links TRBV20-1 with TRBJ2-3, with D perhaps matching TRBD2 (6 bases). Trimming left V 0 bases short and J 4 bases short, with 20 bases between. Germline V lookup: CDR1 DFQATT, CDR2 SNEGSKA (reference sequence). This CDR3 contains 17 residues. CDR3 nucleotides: TGCAGTGCTAGAGATCGTGGAGGGACTGTCTTTTCAGATACGCAGTATTTT. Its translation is CSARDRGGTVFSDTQYF.

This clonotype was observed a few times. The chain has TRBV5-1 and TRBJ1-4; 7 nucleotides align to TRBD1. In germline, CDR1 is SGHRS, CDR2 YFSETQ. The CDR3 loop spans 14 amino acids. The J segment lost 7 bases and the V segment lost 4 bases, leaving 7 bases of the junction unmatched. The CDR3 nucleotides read TGCGCCAGCAGCCCTTGGACAGGCAGTGAAAAACTGTTTTTT. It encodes CASSPWTGSEKLFF.